Listed below are T cell receptor beta chains from one sample, sequenced in a study of CD8+CD57+ T cells in acquired aplastic anemia. TCRdb redid the calling of the reads with MiXCR, one entry per CDR3 protein. The data contain approximately 300,000 distinct CDR3 sequences, approximately 58% of them singletons. The sequencing input was sorted CD4+, CD8+, or CD8+CD57+ T cells (not recorded which) from PBMCs. The source of these receptors is a human donor with aplastic anemia. Each CDR3 is given with its conserved first and last residue. A D gene is named only where the DNA matches it firmly. For some rows the clone size is stated as once, few or many, or as a class when expanded; others skip it.

cdr3_length j_call clone_size d_call v_call cdr3_nt cdr3_aa
19 TRBJ1-5 NA TRBD1 TRBV19 TGTGCCAGCTACCCACGAAGGACAGGGAATCTAGGTCGACAGGGGCCCCAGCATTTT CASYPRRTGNLGRQGPQHF
15 TRBJ2-2 NA NA TRBV9 TGTGCCAGCAGCGTAGCTTGGGGGAACACCGGGGAGCTGTTTTTT CASSVAWGNTGELFF
15 TRBJ2-7 few TRBD1 TRBV15 TGTGCCACCAGCAGTCCGGGACAGAGGGAATACGAGCAGTACTTC CATSSPGQREYEQYF
15 TRBJ2-4 many NA TRBV5-1 TGCGCCAGCAGCTTGCTCCCCGGATCAGGAGACATTCAGTACTTC CASSLLPGSGDIQYF
13 TRBJ1-2 NA NA TRBV5-4 TGTGCCAGCAGCTTGGCGGGGTCCCATGGCTACACCTTC CASSLAGSHGYTF
19 TRBJ1-5 few TRBD1 TRBV7-8 TGTGCCAGCAGCTTGGTTTCGGACAGGGCGGCCAAAAGCATTCAGCCCCAGCATTTT CASSLVSDRAAKSIQPQHF
13 TRBJ2-1 NA TRBD2 TRBV20-1 TGCAGTGCTAGAGATCGAGCGGGAGGTGTGCAGTTCTTC CSARDRAGGVQFF
17 TRBJ2-3 NA NA TRBV4-3 TGCGCCAGCAGCCAAGGGGGGCAGGGGACCGGCACAGATACGCAGTATTTT CASSQGGQGTGTDTQYF
14 TRBJ2-7 once TRBD2 TRBV12-3/TRBV12-4 TGTGCCAGCAGTGTTCAGGGCGGGAGCTTTGAGCAGTACTTC CASSVQGGSFEQYF
14 TRBJ2-5 few NA TRBV10-1 TGCGCCAGCAGTGAGTCGGGGAGCCAAGAGACCCAGTACTTC CASSESGSQETQYF
16 TRBJ2-2 NA NA TRBV24-1 TGTGCCACCAGTGACCCTGTCAGGGGACGTGGCGGGGAGCTGTTTTTT CATSDPVRGRGGELFF
16 TRBJ2-3 many TRBD1 TRBV6-5 TGTGCCAGCAGTTACTCCACAGGGGTCTCCCTTCATACGCAGTATTTT CASSYSTGVSLHTQYF
14 TRBJ2-5 NA TRBD2 TRBV2 TGTGCCAGCAGTGTCGAGACTAGCGGTCGGGCCCAGTACTTC CASSVETSGRAQYF
12 TRBJ2-3 NA NA TRBV10-3 TGTGCCAGCAGTTACGATACAGATACGCAGTATTTT CASSYDTDTQYF
15 TRBJ2-1 NA TRBD2 TRBV2 TGTGCCAGCACCCTACTAGCGGGGGGGCAAAATGAGCAGTCCTTC CASTLLAGGQNEQSF
17 TRBJ1-2 NA TRBD1 TRBV7-8 TGTGCCAGCAGTTCTAGACCTCGACAGGGGGCTTACTATGGCTACACCTTC CASSSRPRQGAYYGYTF
16 TRBJ1-3 NA TRBD1 TRBV20-1 TGCAGTGCTAGCGGACAGGGGGTAGTAGGGCGGAACACCATATATTTT CSASGQGVVGRNTIYF
17 TRBJ2-7 NA TRBD2 TRBV10-1 TGCGCCAGCAGTGGTGCCGGGGCCGGCGCGGGGGTGAACGAGCAGTACTTC CASSGAGAGAGVNEQYF
13 TRBJ2-5 NA NA TRBV19 TGTGCCAGTATCTGGCGAGGTAGTGAGACCCAGTACTTC CASIWRGSETQYF
17 TRBJ1-5 NA NA TRBV20-1 TGCAGTGCTCTCTCCCGTAATTATCTGGAGGACAATCAGCCCCAGCATTTT CSALSRNYLEDNQPQHF
17 TRBJ2-3 few NA TRBV10-3 TGTGCCATCAGTGTGGGGAGGGGGTCTTCTAGCACAGATACGCAGTATTTT CAISVGRGSSSTDTQYF
15 TRBJ2-7 NA NA TRBV25-1 TGTGCCAGCAGTGAATGGGGGGCAGGCACCTACGAGCAGTACTTC CASSEWGAGTYEQYF
15 TRBJ2-7 NA NA TRBV6-5 TGTGCCAGCAGTTACGGCTACGGGAGCTCCTACGAGCAGTACTTC CASSYGYGSSYEQYF
12 TRBJ2-2 few TRBD2 TRBV24-1 TGTGCCACCCGGGGGGACACCGGGGAGCTGTTTTTT CATRGDTGELFF
15 TRBJ1-4 NA NA TRBV5-1 TGCGCCAGCAGCTTGGAAGGAAGCCGCGGTGAAAAACTGTTTTTT CASSLEGSRGEKLFF
14 TRBJ2-7 NA TRBD2 TRBV5-4 TGTGCCAGCAGCTCGCCGGGAGGGGTCGACGAGCAGTACTTC CASSSPGGVDEQYF
15 TRBJ2-7 NA TRBD2 TRBV29-1 TGCAGCGTTGGAGGGACTAGCGGGGGGAAATACGAGCAGTACTTC CSVGGTSGGKYEQYF
14 TRBJ1-1 NA NA TRBV19 TGTGCCAGTAGTCTTTGGGGAAGGAACACTGAAGCTTTCTTT CASSLWGRNTEAFF
16 TRBJ1-1 many NA TRBV6-5 TGTGCCAGCAGTACCGGACAGCCGACATTGGGCACTGAAGCTTTCTTT CASSTGQPTLGTEAFF
16 TRBJ2-2 many NA TRBV19 TGTGCCAGTAGTGACACCGGGACACTGAACACCGGGGAGCTGTTTTTT CASSDTGTLNTGELFF
10 TRBJ2-5 few NA TRBV5-1 TGCGCCAGCAGCTTGGGGGCCCAGTACTTC CASSLGAQYF
14 TRBJ1-2 once NA TRBV6-7 TGTGCCAGCAGTTTAACACAGGTAAACTATGGCTACACCTTC CASSLTQVNYGYTF
16 TRBJ2-7 few NA TRBV7-9 TGTGCCAGCAGCTTAGATGGCGGAACCCGCTCCTACGAGCAGTACTTC CASSLDGGTRSYEQYF
14 TRBJ2-7 many NA TRBV5-1 TGCGCCAGCAGCTTCGGAGGGGGCGAGAACGAGCAGTACTTC CASSFGGGENEQYF
17 TRBJ1-1 NA NA TRBV7-9 TGTGCCAGCAGCTTAACGTTGGGGTCCGTCAAGAACACTGAAGCTTTCTTT CASSLTLGSVKNTEAFF